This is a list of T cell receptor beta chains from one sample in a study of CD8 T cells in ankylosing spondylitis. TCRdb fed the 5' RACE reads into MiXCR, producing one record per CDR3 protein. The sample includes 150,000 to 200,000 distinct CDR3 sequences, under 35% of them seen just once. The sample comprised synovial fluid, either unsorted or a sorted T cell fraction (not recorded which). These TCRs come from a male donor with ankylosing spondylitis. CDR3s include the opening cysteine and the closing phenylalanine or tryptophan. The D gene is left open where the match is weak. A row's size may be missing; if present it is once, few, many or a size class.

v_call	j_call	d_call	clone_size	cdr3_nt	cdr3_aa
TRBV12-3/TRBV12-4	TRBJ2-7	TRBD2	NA	TGTGCCAGCAGATTAAGCGGGGGTATCCACCAGTACTTC	CASRLSGGIHQYF
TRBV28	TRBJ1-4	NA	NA	TGTGCCAGCAGCACCCTCGTCGAAAAACTGTTTTTT	CASSTLVEKLFF
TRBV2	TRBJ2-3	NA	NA	TGTGCCAGCAAGCTGACAGATAGCACAGATACGCAGTATTTT	CASKLTDSTDTQYF
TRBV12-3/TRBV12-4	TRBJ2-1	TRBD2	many	TGTGCCAGCAGCACGCAGGAGCGGGAAGGTGAGCAGTTCTTC	CASSTQEREGEQFF
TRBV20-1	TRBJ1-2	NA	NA	TGCAGTGCCCCCCTTGGTGTCCAGGGCGGTCAAAACTATGGCTACACCTTC	CSAPLGVQGGQNYGYTF
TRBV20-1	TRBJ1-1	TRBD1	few	TGCAGTGCGGACTCGGGGGCAGGGGGCACTGAAGCTTTCTTT	CSADSGAGGTEAFF
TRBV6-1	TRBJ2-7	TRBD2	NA	TGTGCCAGCCACGAAACGGGGGCTAGCGGGAGACACGAGCAGTACTTC	CASHETGASGRHEQYF
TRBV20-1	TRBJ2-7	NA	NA	TGCAGTGCCATCCCGGGGGCGGGCGAGCAGTACTTC	CSAIPGAGEQYF
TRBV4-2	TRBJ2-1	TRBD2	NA	TGTGCCAGCAGCCAAGAGGACGGGAGGTCCTACAATGAGCAGTTCTTC	CASSQEDGRSYNEQFF
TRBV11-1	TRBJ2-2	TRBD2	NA	TGTGCCAGCAGTCCCTATAGCGGGAGGGCCTTGAACACCGGGGAGCTGTTTTTT	CASSPYSGRALNTGELFF
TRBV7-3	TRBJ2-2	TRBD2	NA	TGTGCCAGCAGCCTTACGTTGGGTAGCGGGAGTGGGGAGCTGTTTTTT	CASSLTLGSGSGELFF
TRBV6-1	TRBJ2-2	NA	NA	TGTGCCAGCAGGGTAAAGGGCGACACCGGGGAGCTGTTTTTT	CASRVKGDTGELFF
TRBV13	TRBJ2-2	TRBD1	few	TGTGCCAGCAGCTTAGGCGTGGACAGGGTACGGGGCAGGGCCGGGGAGCTGTTTTTT	CASSLGVDRVRGRAGELFF
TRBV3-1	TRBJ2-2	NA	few	TGTGCCAGCAGCTGGCAGGGACGGGCAAACACCGGGGAGCTGTTTTTT	CASSWQGRANTGELFF
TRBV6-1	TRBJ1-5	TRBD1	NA	TGTGCCAGCAGGGCAGGACAGGGGGGCAATCAGCCCCAGCATTTT	CASRAGQGGNQPQHF
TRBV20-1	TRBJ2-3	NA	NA	TGCACCGCCAGGCCTCGCGCCACCACAGATACGCAGTATTTT	CTARPRATTDTQYF
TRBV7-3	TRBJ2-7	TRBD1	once	TGTGCCAGCAGTAACACAGGGGGAAGCGAGCAGTACTTC	CASSNTGGSEQYF